These T cell receptor beta chains were read from a single sample in a study of T-cell memory formation after mild COVID-19. One entry per CDR3 protein, called by TCRdb with MiXCR from the 5' RACE reads. The data hold about 110,000 distinct CDR3 sequences, with around an eighth observed a single time. The sequenced sample consisted of PBMCs or a T cell subset sorted from them (not recorded which). The origin of the receptors is a man younger than 35 who had mild COVID-19 (a few samples of this study predate the infection). Cell type and time point are not known. Each CDR3 is given with its conserved first and last residue. A D gene is named only where the DNA matches it firmly. Size tells how often a clone was seen (once, few, many) or the class of an expanded clone, and some rows leave it out.

- | TRBJ2-3 | TRBV7-8 | - | TGTGCCAGCAGTTCCGATAGGGGTAGGATACTAGATACGCAGTATTTT | CASSSDRGRILDTQYF
few | TRBJ2-1 | TRBV4-3 | TRBD2 | TGCGCCAGCAGCCAAGTATTCTCGAGAGCGGGGGATTGGAATGAGCAGTTCTTC | CASSQVFSRAGDWNEQFF
few | TRBJ1-3 | TRBV20-1 | - | TGCAGTGCTACGGACCCGGGGACAAGTCCTGGAAACACCATATATTTT | CSATDPGTSPGNTIYF
- | TRBJ1-4 | TRBV18 | - | TGTGCCAGCTCATACAGGGTGTCGAATGAAAAACTGTTTTTT | CASSYRVSNEKLFF
- | TRBJ1-5 | TRBV12-3/TRBV12-4 | - | TGTGCCAGCAGTTCAAGCCGCCCCGATCAGCCCCAGCATTTT | CASSSSRPDQPQHF
- | TRBJ1-1 | TRBV27 | - | TGTGCCAGCGCGAATGGAGGCCACACTGAAGCTTTCTTT | CASANGGHTEAFF
few | TRBJ1-5 | TRBV6-1 | TRBD1 | TGTGCCAGCAGTGCCTTACCCGGACAGGGGGCCTTATGGCCCCAGCATTTT | CASSALPGQGALWPQHF
few | TRBJ2-2 | TRBV7-9 | TRBD1 | TGTGCCAGCAGGGACAGGGTCGCCGGGGAGCTGTTTTTT | CASRDRVAGELFF
- | TRBJ1-3 | TRBV19 | - | TGTGCCAGTAGTACCCCTTTGAGGTACAGGGACGGAAACACCATATATTTT | CASSTPLRYRDGNTIYF
- | TRBJ2-5 | TRBV6-2/TRBV6-3 | - | TGTGCCAGCAGGCGGGGTCCGCAAGAGACCCAGTACTTC | CASRRGPQETQYF
few | TRBJ2-1 | TRBV4-3 | TRBD2 | TGCGCCAGCAGCTTATCAGGGGCTAGCGGGTCCTCCTACAATGAGCAGTTCTTC | CASSLSGASGSSYNEQFF